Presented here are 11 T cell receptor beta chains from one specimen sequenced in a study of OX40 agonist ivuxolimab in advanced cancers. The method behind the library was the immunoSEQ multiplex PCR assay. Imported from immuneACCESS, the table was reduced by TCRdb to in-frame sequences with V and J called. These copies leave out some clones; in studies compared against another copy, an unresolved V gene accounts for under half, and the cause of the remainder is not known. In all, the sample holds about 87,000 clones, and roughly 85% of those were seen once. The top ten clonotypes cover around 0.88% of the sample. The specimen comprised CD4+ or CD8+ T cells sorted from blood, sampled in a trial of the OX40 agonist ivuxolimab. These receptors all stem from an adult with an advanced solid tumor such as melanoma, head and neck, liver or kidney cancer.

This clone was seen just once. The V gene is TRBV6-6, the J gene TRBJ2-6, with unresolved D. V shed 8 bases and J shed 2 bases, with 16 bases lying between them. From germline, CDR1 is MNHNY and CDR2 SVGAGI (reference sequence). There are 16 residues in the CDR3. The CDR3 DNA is TGTGCCAGCGCAGACACTGGCGTCGCTGGGGCCAACGTCCTGACTTTC. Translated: CASADTGVAGANVLTF.

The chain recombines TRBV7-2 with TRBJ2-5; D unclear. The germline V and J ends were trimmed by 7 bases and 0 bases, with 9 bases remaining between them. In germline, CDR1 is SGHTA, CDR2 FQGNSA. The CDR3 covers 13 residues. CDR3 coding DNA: TGTGCCAGCACTGGCAGTTACCAAGAGACCCAGTACTTC. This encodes CASTGSYQETQYF.

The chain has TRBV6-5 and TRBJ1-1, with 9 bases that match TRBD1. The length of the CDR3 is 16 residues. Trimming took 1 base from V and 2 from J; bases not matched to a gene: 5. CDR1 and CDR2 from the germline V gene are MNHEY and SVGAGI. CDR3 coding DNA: TGTGCCAGCAGTTACTTACCGGGACAGGGAAACACTGAAGCTTTCTTT. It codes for CASSYLPGQGNTEAFF.

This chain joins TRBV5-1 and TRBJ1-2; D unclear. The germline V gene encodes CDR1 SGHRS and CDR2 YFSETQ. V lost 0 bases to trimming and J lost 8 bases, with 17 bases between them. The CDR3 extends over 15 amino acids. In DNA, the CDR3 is TGCGCCAGCAGCTTGGGCTTCCGGGAGGGAGAAGGCTACACCTTC. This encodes CASSLGFREGEGYTF.

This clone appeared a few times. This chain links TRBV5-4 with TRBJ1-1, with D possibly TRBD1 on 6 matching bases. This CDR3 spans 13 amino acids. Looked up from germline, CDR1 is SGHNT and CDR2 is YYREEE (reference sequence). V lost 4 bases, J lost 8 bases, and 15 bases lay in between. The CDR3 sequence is CASSVKTGPEAFF. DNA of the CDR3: TGTGCCAGCAGCGTTAAGACAGGCCCCGAAGCTTTCTTT.

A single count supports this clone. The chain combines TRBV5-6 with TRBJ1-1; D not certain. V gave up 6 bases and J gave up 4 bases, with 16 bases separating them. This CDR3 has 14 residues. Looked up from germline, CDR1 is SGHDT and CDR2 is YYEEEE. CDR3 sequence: CASTQIDGGTEAFF. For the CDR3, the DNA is TGTGCCAGCACCCAAATCGACGGAGGCACTGAAGCTTTCTTT. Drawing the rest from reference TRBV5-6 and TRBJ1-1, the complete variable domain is DAGVTQSPTHLIKTRGQQVTLRCSPKSGHDTVSWYQQALGQGPQFIFQYYEEEERQRGNFPDRFSGHQFPNYSSELNVNALLLGDSALYLCASTQIDGGTEAFFGQGTRLTVV.

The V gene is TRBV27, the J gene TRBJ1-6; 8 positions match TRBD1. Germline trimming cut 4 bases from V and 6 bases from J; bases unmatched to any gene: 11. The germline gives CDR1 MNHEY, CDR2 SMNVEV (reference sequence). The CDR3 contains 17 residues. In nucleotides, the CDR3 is TGTGCCAGCAGTTCGACCTCGACAGGGGCCGTTAATTCACCCCTCCACTTT. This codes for CASSSTSTGAVNSPLHF.

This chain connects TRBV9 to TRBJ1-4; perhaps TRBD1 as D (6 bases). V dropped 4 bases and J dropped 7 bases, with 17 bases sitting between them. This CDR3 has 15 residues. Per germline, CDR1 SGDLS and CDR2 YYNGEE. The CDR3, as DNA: TGTGCCAGCAGCACGTTTGGGGGACACGGTGAAAAACTGTTTTTT. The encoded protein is CASSTFGGHGEKLFF.

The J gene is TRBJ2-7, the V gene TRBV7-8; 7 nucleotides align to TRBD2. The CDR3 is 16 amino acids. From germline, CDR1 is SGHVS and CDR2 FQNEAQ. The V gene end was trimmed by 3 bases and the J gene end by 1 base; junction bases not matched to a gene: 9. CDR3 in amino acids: CASSLFERGISYEQYF. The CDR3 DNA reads TGTGCCAGCAGCTTGTTCGAGCGGGGAATTTCCTACGAGCAGTACTTC.

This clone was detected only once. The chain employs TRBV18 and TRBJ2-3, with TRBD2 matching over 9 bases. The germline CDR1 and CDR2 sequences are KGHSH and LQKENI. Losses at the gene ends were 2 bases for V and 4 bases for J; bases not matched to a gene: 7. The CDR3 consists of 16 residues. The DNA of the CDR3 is TGTGCCAGCTCACCAACAAGGCGGGGGGGTCCAGATACGCAGTATTTT. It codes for CASSPTRRGGPDTQYF.

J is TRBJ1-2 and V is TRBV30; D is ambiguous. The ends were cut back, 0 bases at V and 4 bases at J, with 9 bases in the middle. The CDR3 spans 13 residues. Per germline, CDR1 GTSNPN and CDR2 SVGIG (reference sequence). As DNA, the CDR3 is TGTGCCTGGAGTGTAGCGGGAGTCTATGGCTACACCTTC. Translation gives CAWSVAGVYGYTF.